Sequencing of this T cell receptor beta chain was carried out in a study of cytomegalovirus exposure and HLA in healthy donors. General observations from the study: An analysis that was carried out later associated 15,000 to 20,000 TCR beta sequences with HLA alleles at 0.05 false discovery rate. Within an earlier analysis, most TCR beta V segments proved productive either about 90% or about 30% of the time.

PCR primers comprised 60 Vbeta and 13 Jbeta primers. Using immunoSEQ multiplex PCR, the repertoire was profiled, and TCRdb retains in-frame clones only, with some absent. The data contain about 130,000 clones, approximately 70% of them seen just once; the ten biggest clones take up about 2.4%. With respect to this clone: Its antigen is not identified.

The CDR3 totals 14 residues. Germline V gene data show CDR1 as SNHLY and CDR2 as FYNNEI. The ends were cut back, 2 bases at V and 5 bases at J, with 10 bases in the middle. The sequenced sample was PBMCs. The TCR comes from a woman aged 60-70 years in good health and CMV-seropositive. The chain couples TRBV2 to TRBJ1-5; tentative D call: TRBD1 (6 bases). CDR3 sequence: CASSELGADQPQHF. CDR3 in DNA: TGTGCCAGCAGTGAATTGGGGGCGGATCAGCCCCAGCATTTT.